This T cell receptor beta chain was recovered during a study of cytomegalovirus exposure and HLA in healthy donors. Overall study findings and caveats: Common viral pathogens seemed to be connected with several of the most significant clusters, according to a later analysis.

Remarks on this clone: The antigen is undetermined.

The PCR employed 60 Vbeta primers together with 13 Jbeta primers. TCRdb's copy holds only in-frame clones and misses some; the assay was immunoSEQ multiplex PCR. The table lists roughly 120,000 clones, roughly 82% of them singletons, with around 10% in the top ten. Healthy bone marrow donors made up the donor group. CDR1 and CDR2 (germline): MNHEY, SMNVEV (reference sequence). This CDR3 region has 13 residues. The sequencing sample was made of PBMCs. This rearrangement joins TRBV27 to TRBJ2-5; D remains ambiguous. The J call may be mistaken, given a closer DNA end match to TRBJ2-7. This TCR came from a male donor in good health and CMV-seropositive. This CDR3 is CASSAFYSYEQYF. The CDR3 nucleotides are TGTGCCAGCAGTGCCTTTTACTCCTACGAGCAGTACTTC.